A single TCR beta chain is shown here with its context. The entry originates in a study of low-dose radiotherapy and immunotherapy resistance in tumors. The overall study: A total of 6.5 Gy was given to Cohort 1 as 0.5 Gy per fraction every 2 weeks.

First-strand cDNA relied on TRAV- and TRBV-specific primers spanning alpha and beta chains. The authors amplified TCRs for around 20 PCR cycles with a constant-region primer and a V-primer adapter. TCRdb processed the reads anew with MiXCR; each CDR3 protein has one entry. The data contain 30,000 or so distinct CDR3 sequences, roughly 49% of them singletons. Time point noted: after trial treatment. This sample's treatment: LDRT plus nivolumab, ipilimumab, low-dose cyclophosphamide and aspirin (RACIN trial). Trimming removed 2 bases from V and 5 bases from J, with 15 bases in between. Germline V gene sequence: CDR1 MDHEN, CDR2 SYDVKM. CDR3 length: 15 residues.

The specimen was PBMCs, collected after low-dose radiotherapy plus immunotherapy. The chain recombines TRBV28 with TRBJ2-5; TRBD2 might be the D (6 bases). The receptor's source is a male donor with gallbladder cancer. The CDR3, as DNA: TGTGCCAGCAGTTTACCAGCGGGCTCATCGGAGACCCAGTACTTC. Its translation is CASSLPAGSSETQYF.